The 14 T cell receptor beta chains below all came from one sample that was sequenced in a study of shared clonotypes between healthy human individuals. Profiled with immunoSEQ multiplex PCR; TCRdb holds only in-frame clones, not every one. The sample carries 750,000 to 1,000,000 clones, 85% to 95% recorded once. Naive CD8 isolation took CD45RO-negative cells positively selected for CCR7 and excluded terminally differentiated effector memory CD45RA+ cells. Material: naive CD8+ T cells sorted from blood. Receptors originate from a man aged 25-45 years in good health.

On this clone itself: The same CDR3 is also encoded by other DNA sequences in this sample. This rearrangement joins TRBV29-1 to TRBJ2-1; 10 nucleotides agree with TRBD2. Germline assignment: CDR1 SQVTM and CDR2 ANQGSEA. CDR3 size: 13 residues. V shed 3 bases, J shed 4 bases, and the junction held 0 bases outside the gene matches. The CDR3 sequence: CSVETSGYNEQFF. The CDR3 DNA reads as TGCAGCGTTGAGACTAGCGGGTACAATGAGCAGTTCTTC.

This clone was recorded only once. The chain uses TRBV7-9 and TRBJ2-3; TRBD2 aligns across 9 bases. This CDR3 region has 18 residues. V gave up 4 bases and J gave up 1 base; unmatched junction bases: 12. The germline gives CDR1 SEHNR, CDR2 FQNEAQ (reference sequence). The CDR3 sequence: CASSSTRAGGPGTDTQYF. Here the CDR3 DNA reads TGTGCCAGCAGCTCCACTCGCGCGGGAGGGCCCGGCACAGATACGCAGTATTTT.

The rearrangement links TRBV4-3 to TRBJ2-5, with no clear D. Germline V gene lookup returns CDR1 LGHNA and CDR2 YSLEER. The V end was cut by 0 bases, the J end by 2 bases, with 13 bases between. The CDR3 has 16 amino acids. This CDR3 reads CASSQDPNGGQETQYF. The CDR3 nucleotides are TGCGCCAGCAGCCAAGACCCCAACGGCGGACAAGAGACCCAGTACTTC.

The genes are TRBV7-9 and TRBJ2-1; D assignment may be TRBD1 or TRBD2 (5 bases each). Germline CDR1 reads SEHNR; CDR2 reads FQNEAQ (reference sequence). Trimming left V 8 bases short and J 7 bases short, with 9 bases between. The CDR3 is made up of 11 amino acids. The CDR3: CASGWGNEQFF. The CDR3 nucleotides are TGTGCCAGCGGGTGGGGGAATGAGCAGTTCTTC. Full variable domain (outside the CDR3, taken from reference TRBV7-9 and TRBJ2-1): DTGVSQNPRHKITKRGQNVTFRCDPISEHNRLYWYRQTLGQGPEFLTYFQNEAQLEKSRLLSDRFSAERPKGSFSTLEIQRTEQGDSAMYLCASGWGNEQFFGPGTRLTVL.

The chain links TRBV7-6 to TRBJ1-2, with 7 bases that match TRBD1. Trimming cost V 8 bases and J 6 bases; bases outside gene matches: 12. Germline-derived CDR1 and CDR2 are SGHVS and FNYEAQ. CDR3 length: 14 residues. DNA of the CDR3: TGTGCCAGCGGACAGGTTCCCTTAGAGAATGGCTACACCTTC. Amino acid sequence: CASGQVPLENGYTF.

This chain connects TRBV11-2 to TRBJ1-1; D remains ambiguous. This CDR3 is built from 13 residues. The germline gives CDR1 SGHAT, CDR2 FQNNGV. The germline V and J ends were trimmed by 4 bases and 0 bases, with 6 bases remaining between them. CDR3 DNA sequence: TGTGCCAGCAGCTACGAGATGAACACTGAAGCTTTCTTT. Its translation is CASSYEMNTEAFF.

CDR3 DNA: TGTGCCTGGAGAAAAACACTCACCCACGAGCAGTACTTC. Translation: CAWRKTLTHEQYF. The chain employs TRBV30 and TRBJ2-7; the D is unclear. The CDR3 runs to 13 residues. Germline V gene data show CDR1 as GTSNPN and CDR2 as SVGIG (reference sequence). Trimming took 3 bases from V and 5 from J, leaving 14 bases between them.

CDR3 sequence (DNA): TGCGCCAGCAGCCATTCCGGGACATACACCGGGGAGCTGTTTTTT. It translates to CASSHSGTYTGELFF. The chain couples TRBV4-1 to TRBJ2-2, with D maybe TRBD1 (6 bases). The V end lost 3 bases, the J end lost 3 bases, and 11 bases lay between the germline ends. CDR1 MGHRA and CDR2 YSYEKL come from the germline V gene. This CDR3 region has 15 residues.

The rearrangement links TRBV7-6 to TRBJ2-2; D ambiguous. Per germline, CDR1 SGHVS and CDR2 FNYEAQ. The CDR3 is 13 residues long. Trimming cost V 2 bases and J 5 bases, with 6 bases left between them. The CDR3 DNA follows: TGTGCCAGCAGCTTACTAAGGACCGGGGAGCTGTTTTTT. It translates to CASSLLRTGELFF.

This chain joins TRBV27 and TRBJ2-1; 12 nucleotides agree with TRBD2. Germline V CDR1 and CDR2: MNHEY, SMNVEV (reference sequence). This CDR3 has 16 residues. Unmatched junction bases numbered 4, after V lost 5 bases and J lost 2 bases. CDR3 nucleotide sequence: TGTGCCAGCAGTGTCCTAGCGGGAGGGCCCTACAATGAGCAGTTCTTC. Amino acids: CASSVLAGGPYNEQFF.

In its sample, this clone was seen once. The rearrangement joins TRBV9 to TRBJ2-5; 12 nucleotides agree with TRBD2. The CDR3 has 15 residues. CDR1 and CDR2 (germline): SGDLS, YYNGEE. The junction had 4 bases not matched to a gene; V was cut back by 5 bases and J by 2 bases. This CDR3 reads CASSQTSGRQETQYF. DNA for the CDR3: TGTGCCAGCAGTCAGACTAGCGGGAGACAAGAGACCCAGTACTTC.

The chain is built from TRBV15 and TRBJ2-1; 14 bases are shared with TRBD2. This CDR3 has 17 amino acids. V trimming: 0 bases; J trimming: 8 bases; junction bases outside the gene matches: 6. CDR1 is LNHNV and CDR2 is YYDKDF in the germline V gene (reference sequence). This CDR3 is CATSREGTSGRGDEQFF. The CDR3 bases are TGTGCCACCAGCAGAGAAGGGACTAGCGGGAGAGGGGATGAGCAGTTCTTC.

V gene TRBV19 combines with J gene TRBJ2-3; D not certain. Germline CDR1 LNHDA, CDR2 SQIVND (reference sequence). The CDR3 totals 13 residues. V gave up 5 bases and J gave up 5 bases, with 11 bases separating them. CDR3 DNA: TGTGCCAGTAGTCAAGTTATGGGAGATACGCAGTATTTT. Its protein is CASSQVMGDTQYF.

CDR3 sequence (DNA): TGTGCCAGCAGCTTCTCAGGGTTCCCTGATACCTACGAGCAGTACTTC. Amino acid sequence: CASSFSGFPDTYEQYF. V gene TRBV7-6 combines with J gene TRBJ2-7, with D maybe TRBD1 (5 bases). Trimming left V 3 bases short and J 2 bases short, with 17 bases between. There are 16 residues in the CDR3. Germline V gives CDR1 SGHVS, CDR2 FNYEAQ.